This entry is about one T cell receptor (beta chain). Its target is not known. Germline CDR1 is LNHDA and CDR2 is SQIVND (reference sequence). The V end lost 7 bases, the J end lost 0 bases, and 13 bases lay between the germline ends. The CDR3 is 15 amino acids. Sampled blood was obtained at baseline, cycle 4 day 1, and cycle 7 day 1. The data were taken from a study of OX40 agonist ivuxolimab in advanced cancers. Across the whole study: Intravenous ivuxolimab at 0.01 to 10 mg/kg was given to patients every 2 weeks. Participants averaged about 60 years of age (range roughly 23 to 80) and were roughly 83% male.

Study results and caveats: Which antigen the expanded peripheral T cells recognized is unknown.

Repertoires were generated with immunoSEQ multiplex PCR, while TCRdb's copy carries only in-frame clones and drops some. The sample has 65,000 to 70,000 clones; around four fifths are singletons. The chain couples TRBV19 to TRBJ2-4; TRBD2 is a possible D gene (5 bases). The clonotype was recovered from an adult with an advanced solid tumor such as melanoma, head and neck, liver or kidney cancer. Specimen: CD4+ or CD8+ T cells sorted from blood, collected in a trial of the OX40 agonist ivuxolimab. Here the CDR3 DNA reads TGTGCCAGTATGGGAGTAGGCCTAGCCAAAAACATTCAGTACTTC. Its translation is CASMGVGLAKNIQYF.